This T cell receptor beta chain is drawn from a study of cytomegalovirus exposure and HLA in healthy donors. The germline V gene encodes CDR1 MDHEN and CDR2 SYDVKM. J lost 4 bases, V lost 4 bases, and 24 bases had no gene match. The CDR3 extends over 22 amino acids. The study, taken as a whole, reports: A likely sequencing artifact accounted for one observed cluster of highly shared sequence variants.

With regard to this clone: Antigen unknown.

It was with 60 Vbeta and 13 Jbeta primers that the PCR ran. Generated by immunoSEQ multiplex PCR, the TCRdb table keeps only in-frame clones and is missing some. The table records some 87,000 clones, about 73% of them present only once. The receptor's source is a woman aged 45-59 years in good health and CMV-seropositive. This rearrangement joins TRBV28 to TRBJ2-5; 13 bases line up with TRBD2. The sequenced sample was PBMCs. CDR3 protein: CASSSRIRTSGRAKSGVETQYF. The CDR3 DNA sequence: TGTGCCAGCAGTTCCCGAATCCGTACTAGCGGGAGGGCCAAATCGGGGGTAGAGACCCAGTACTTC.